These 16 T cell receptor beta chains share one sample of origin, sequenced in a study of blood T cell repertoires in COVID-19. The data were produced by immunoSEQ multiplex PCR, yet TCRdb's version contains in-frame clones alone and is incomplete. The sample has about 120,000 clones, roughly 76% seen once. Sequences were obtained from peripheral blood. These receptors all come from a human donor in a cohort sampled during active COVID-19.

The chain links TRBV27 to TRBJ2-1; the match to TRBD2 covers 9 bases. V shed 2 bases and J 7 bases; nucleotides not matched to a gene: 6. The CDR3 consists of 15 residues. Germline CDR1 and CDR2: MNHEY and SMNVEV (reference sequence). The CDR3 DNA reads TGTGCCAGCAGTTTACGCCCAGCGGGAGGTAATGAGCAGTTCTTC. Protein: CASSLRPAGGNEQFF.

The genes are TRBV6-5 and TRBJ1-2; TRBD1 aligns across 9 bases. CDR3 length: 13 amino acids. V trimming: 8 bases; J trimming: 5 bases; junction bases outside the gene matches: 6. CDR1 MNHEY and CDR2 SVGAGI come from the germline V gene. CDR3 nucleotides: TGTGCCAGCCGGGGACAGGGTCTATATGGCTACACCTTC. It yields the protein CASRGQGLYGYTF.

This chain joins TRBV7-2 and TRBJ1-1, with D possibly being TRBD1 (5 bases). Trimming shortened V by 4 bases and J by 2 bases, and 17 bases separated the two germline ends. The CDR3 consists of 16 residues. Germline V gene sequence: CDR1 SGHTA, CDR2 FQGNSA. The DNA of the CDR3 is TGTGCCAGCAGCTCCGCCGGGCTGGGGCGTAACACTGAAGCTTTCTTT. As protein: CASSSAGLGRNTEAFF.

This sequence joins TRBV28 and TRBJ1-2; 7 bases match TRBD1. Germline CDR1 is MDHEN and CDR2 is SYDVKM. The CDR3 totals 14 residues. Trimming took 5 bases from V and 8 from J; bases not matched to a gene: 11. The CDR3 nucleotides are TGTGCCAGCAGTGGCAGGGGGGTGGCTAAGGGCTACACCTTC. This gives the protein CASSGRGVAKGYTF.

V gene TRBV27 combines with J gene TRBJ2-5; D unresolved. V lost 6 bases, J lost 3 bases, and 5 bases lay in between. Germline-derived CDR1 and CDR2 are MNHEY and SMNVEV (reference sequence). This CDR3 is 11 amino acids long. The CDR3 DNA reads TGTGCCAGCAGATCAAAAGAGACCCAGTACTTC. It specifies CASRSKETQYF.

The rearrangement links TRBV6-5 to TRBJ2-7; weak D call: TRBD2 (5 bases). The CDR3 has 15 amino acids. Germline values: CDR1 MNHEY, CDR2 SVGAGI. Trimming pared 7 bases from V and 0 bases from J, leaving 16 bases between. The CDR3 DNA is TGTGCCAGCAATGGCCCCCAGCGGAGCTCCTACGAGCAGTACTTC. As protein: CASNGPQRSSYEQYF.

This clone was recorded only once. The chain combines TRBV6-6 with TRBJ2-7, with 7 bases that match TRBD1. The CDR3 contains 13 residues. Germline loops: CDR1 MNHNY, CDR2 SVGAGI (reference sequence). Losses at the gene ends were 6 bases for V and 10 bases for J; bases not matched to a gene: 12. DNA for the CDR3: TGTGCCAGCAGCCAACCCACAGGGGTTGGACAGTACTTC. This gives the protein CASSQPTGVGQYF.

The chain recombines TRBV4-3 with TRBJ1-1, with 8 bases fitting TRBD1. Germline CDR1 reads LGHNA; CDR2 reads YSLEER. The CDR3 totals 15 residues. The trim removed 3 bases at V and 0 bases at J, leaving 3 bases unmatched. The CDR3 DNA sequence: TGCGCCAGCAGCCAGCAACAGGGGGTGAACACTGAAGCTTTCTTT. Residues: CASSQQQGVNTEAFF.

CDR3 sequence: CASSPHQNAWETQYF. CDR3 sequence (DNA): TGTGCCAGCAGCCCCCATCAGAACGCATGGGAGACCCAGTACTTC. The V gene is TRBV7-6, the J gene TRBJ2-5; no clear D gene. Germline V gives CDR1 SGHVS, CDR2 FNYEAQ. The CDR3 loop spans 15 amino acids. Trimming removed 5 bases at V and 5 bases at J, with 18 bases between.

This chain joins TRBV4-3 and TRBJ2-6, with a possible D match to TRBD1 (5 bases). The CDR3 loop spans 17 amino acids. Trimming removed 0 bases at V and 1 base at J, with 10 bases between. Germline CDR1 LGHNA, CDR2 YSLEER. The DNA of the CDR3 is TGCGCCAGCAGCCAAGATCCGCCAGGGTCTGGGGCCAACGTCCTGACTTTC. Translated, it gives CASSQDPPGSGANVLTF.

The genes are TRBV9 and TRBJ2-1, with TRBD1 identical over 8 bases. CDR3 size: 15 residues. The J segment lost 5 bases and the V segment lost 3 bases, leaving 7 bases of the junction unmatched. Germline-derived CDR1 and CDR2 are SGDLS and YYNGEE. In DNA form, the CDR3 reads TGTGCCAGCAGCGCACCCGGGACAGGAGACAATGAGCAGTTCTTC. Its translation is CASSAPGTGDNEQFF.

In this sample, this clone turned up a few times. J is TRBJ1-4 and V is TRBV6-5; 7 bases are a match to TRBD1. With V trimmed by 0 bases and J by 10 bases, 8 bases remained unmatched. This CDR3 spans 15 amino acids. CDR1 is MNHEY and CDR2 is SVGAGI in the germline V gene. Written as DNA, the CDR3 is TGTGCCAGCAGTTACTCGACCCGGGACAGAGTAAAACTGTTTTTT. Residues: CASSYSTRDRVKLFF.

The V call is TRBV6-5, the J call TRBJ1-1, with D possibly matching TRBD1 (6 bases). The CDR3 spans 13 residues. CDR1 and CDR2 from the germline V gene are MNHEY and SVGAGI. With 6 bases removed from V and 2 bases from J, the gap between germline ends came to 10 bases. In DNA form, the CDR3 reads TGTGCCAGCAGAAGGGGGTCAAACACTGAAGCTTTCTTT. This codes for CASRRGSNTEAFF.

The chain recombines TRBV5-6 with TRBJ2-2, with D unresolved. The V end was cut by 0 bases, the J end by 3 bases, with 9 bases between. The CDR3 covers 15 residues. Germline loops: CDR1 SGHDT, CDR2 YYEEEE. CDR3 sequence: CASSLVGRDTGELFF. CDR3 coding DNA: TGTGCCAGCAGCTTGGTCGGCCGGGACACCGGGGAGCTGTTTTTT. The variable domain in full, with the rest retrieved from reference TRBV5-6 and TRBJ2-2, is DAGVTQSPTHLIKTRGQQVTLRCSPKSGHDTVSWYQQALGQGPQFIFQYYEEEERQRGNFPDRFSGHQFPNYSSELNVNALLLGDSALYLCASSLVGRDTGELFFGEGSRLTVL.

The chain uses TRBV7-8 and TRBJ1-5; no clear D gene. CDR1 and CDR2 (germline): SGHVS, FQNEAQ. The CDR3 covers 17 residues. V lost 1 base and J lost 0, with 13 bases in between. The CDR3 loop is CASSLVPGLYSNQPQHF. DNA for the CDR3: TGTGCCAGCAGCTTAGTGCCGGGTCTTTATAGCAATCAGCCCCAGCATTTT.

This clone was seen a handful of times. The genes are TRBV5-4 and TRBJ2-7; weak D call: TRBD2 (6 bases). This CDR3 region has 16 residues. V was cut by 2 bases and J by 4 bases, with 19 bases left in between. CDR1 is SGHNT, CDR2 YYREEE, per germline (reference sequence). CDR3 coding DNA: TGTGCCAGCAGCTTAAGCGTGAGACTAGACCAGTACGAGCAGTACTTC. Its protein product is CASSLSVRLDQYEQYF.